Listed below are T cell receptor beta chains from one sample, sequenced in a study of T cells after yellow fever vaccination. A single record per CDR3 protein comes from TCRdb applying MiXCR to the 5' RACE reads. This sample carries over 150,000 distinct CDR3 sequences, 6.2% of them seen once, and the ten largest clones take 2.9%. This specimen consisted of CD4+ T cells sorted from PBMCs, obtained on the day of the first yellow fever vaccination. The receptor source for this set is a man aged 18 to 29 who received the YFV17D yellow fever vaccine. The CDR3 runs from the conserved cysteine through the conserved F or W. The D gene is left open where the match is weak. Clone size, where shown, is once, few, many, or a class for clones that have expanded.

abundance	j_gene	d_gene	v_gene	CDR3aa	CDR3nt
many	TRBJ2-3	.	TRBV18	CASSPPNGQSTILDTQYF	TGTGCCAGCTCACCACCGAACGGCCAGAGTACAATTTTAGATACGCAGTATTTT
many	TRBJ1-3	.	TRBV5-1	CASMDGTSGNTIYF	TGCGCCAGCATGGACGGAACATCTGGAAACACCATATATTTT
few	TRBJ2-7	TRBD2	TRBV6-5	CASRRTSGSPTYEQYF	TGTGCCAGCAGACGTACTAGCGGGTCTCCTACCTACGAGCAGTACTTC
many	TRBJ1-1	TRBD1	TRBV10-3	CAISATTGMNTEAFF	TGTGCCATCAGTGCCACGACAGGGATGAACACTGAAGCTTTCTTT
.	TRBJ1-2	.	TRBV27	CASSLRARAATLLGGYTF	TGTGCCAGCAGTTTGCGGGCCCGGGCAGCAACTCTTTTGGGGGGCTACACCTTC
.	TRBJ2-7	TRBD2	TRBV5-4	CASSLTSGGLTYEQYF	TGTGCCAGCAGCTTGACTAGCGGGGGGCTTACCTACGAGCAGTACTTC
many	TRBJ2-7	TRBD2	TRBV3-1	CASSQTSETYEQYF	TGTGCCAGCAGCCAGACTAGCGAAACCTACGAGCAGTACTTC
many	TRBJ2-1	.	TRBV5-1	CASSRNRDPSYNEQFF	TGCGCCAGCAGCCGTAACAGGGATCCCTCCTACAATGAGCAGTTCTTC
many	TRBJ2-7	.	TRBV5-1	CASSLGGAWAYEQYF	TGCGCCAGCAGCTTGGGAGGGGCGTGGGCCTACGAGCAGTACTTC
many	TRBJ2-2	.	TRBV29-1	CSVVRYTGELFF	TGCAGCGTTGTTCGGTACACCGGGGAGCTGTTTTTT